This TCR beta chain was recorded in a study of cytomegalovirus exposure and HLA in healthy donors (dated by TCRdb to 2017 to 2019). In the study overall: An earlier analysis of about 560 of the donors reported about 300 Gb of sequence data and 95 million to 140 million unique TCR beta sequences obtained from approximately 180 million T cells. Among the approximately 400 genotyped donors, around 81% belonged to the genetic ancestry cluster associated with self-reported Caucasian donors. About 300 gigabases of sequencing data and about 92 million unique TCR sequences made up an early release that covered approximately 700 HLA-typed donors. Along with the approximately 620-subject first cohort, a separate validation cohort of some 130 different subjects was used. The study was designed to test whether signatures of past pathogen exposure could be identified by cataloging public T cell receptors. Several DR-DQ haplotypes were handled as single units for association and clustering because linkage in the cohort was strong. A later analysis re-examined previously published TCR beta repertoires from more than 600 donors and added high-resolution HLA genotyping to investigate patterns of TCR occurrence. In a later genetic analysis, genome-wide SNP genotypes for 398 of the 666 donors were used, and that subset was treated as a discovery cohort. Class I and class II HLA loci were covered by the typing at four-digit resolution. An earlier analysis of more than 450 of the donors used high-throughput TCR beta sequencing to judge whether each TCR beta V gene segment behaved as functional or pseudogenic. Every repertoire in the discovery cohort had been generated on one and the same sequencing platform. Among some 400 genotyped donors of the cohort, an average of approximately 240,000 unique TCR beta nucleotide sequences was sequenced per donor, of which about 18% were non-productive. Donor age, sex, ethnicity and CMV serostatus were compiled together with the repertoire data. The study combined high-throughput TCR immunosequencing, statistical association of individual TCRs with disease status, and machine learning to predict cytomegalovirus infection status. The T cell repertoires of some 670 subjects were profiled by immunosequencing and related to cytomegalovirus serostatus. In the later analysis, no new phenotypic data were used to find candidate immune exposures; instead, reliance was placed on TCR beta sequences and their occurrence across donors. Typing coverage differed by locus: A, B, C, DRB1 and DQB1 were typed in about 620-640 donors, DQA1 in about 500, DPA1 in 600 to 610, and DPB1 in approximately 450.

Library prep was done by the immunoSEQ multiplex PCR assay. For the multiplex PCR, a mixture combining 60 forward primers for TCR Vbeta segments and 13 reverse primers for TCR Jbeta segments was used. The CDR3 region of rearranged TCR beta genes was amplified from genomic DNA by a multiplex PCR assay. Amplified TCR beta libraries were sequenced as 87-base-pair reads on the Illumina HiSeq System. The study's own analysis went as follows. In a later analysis, some 80 million unique TCR beta chains were counted across the roughly 670 repertoires, and around 10 million of these chains were shared by at least two donors. A nearest-neighbor algorithm error-corrected the raw reads and collapsed the reads into unique sequences, merging closely related sequences to remove PCR and sequencing errors. To assign V, D and J gene segments, CDR3 sequences were aligned to IMGT reference sequences. Each retained sequence needed at least a six-nucleotide match to both a V gene segment and a J gene segment. Rearrangements were classified as productive when the CDR3 lacked stop codons and remained in frame with V and J, and all other rearrangements were classified as non-productive. Following IMGT convention, CDR3 was defined as the stretch from the second conserved V-encoded cysteine up to the conserved J-encoded phenylalanine. The earlier analysis of some 540 of the donors excluded any sequence lacking an unambiguous match to a single V gene segment. In an earlier analysis of several hundred of the donors, V segments were called functional above 56.7% productive rearrangements and were called segregating when the between-donor standard deviation exceeded 5%. To diagnose cytomegalovirus status from the catalog of TCR beta chain sequences, a statistical classification framework was built. In a later analysis, TCR nucleotide sequences were compared against IMGT/GENE-DB human TR gene sequences so that V and J genes could be assigned. Using the TCRdist pipeline, a later analysis assigned CDR3 sequences along with most-parsimonious VDJ recombination scenarios. In a later analysis, every TCR beta chain was defined by the combination of its CDR3 amino acid sequence and its V-gene family, and reads without a unique V-gene family were dropped. A later analysis removed several hundred highly shared, low-generation-probability nucleotide sequences to deal with suspected cross-contamination and a sequencing artifact. In a later analysis, a clonal expansion index for each public chain was calculated from normalized within-repertoire ranks of inferred template counts. In a later analysis, generation probabilities were computed with a VDJ recombination model fitted to out-of-frame rearrangements, and the resulting probabilities were checked against IGoR. In a later analysis, hypergeometric tests were used to score TCR-TCR, TCR-HLA and TCR-CMV co-occurrence, with a repertoire-size bias correction applied to TCR pairs. To estimate false discovery rates, a later analysis permuted the HLA or CMV assignments 20 times. A later analysis grouped co-occurring TCRs with DBSCAN, adding TCRdist sequence similarity when clustering within HLA-allele-positive subsets. Co-occurrence clustering excluded repertoires with fewer than 30,000 or more than 120,000 public chains, plus five with anomalous nucleotide sharing. The table was pulled from immuneACCESS by TCRdb, which kept in-frame rearrangements only. Such tables lose some clones; where checked, under half of the loss comes from unresolved V genes, and the rest has no known cause. That table gives V, J and clone size, and the DNA gave D and trimming. Counted in this sample were approximately 150,000 clones; 70% to 85% of them appeared once. The ten top clones hold more than 1.5% of the sample.

Broad study findings and their caveats: In a later analysis, HLA-associated TCR beta chains showed more clonal expansion and lower generation probabilities than non-associated chains that were equally common. In vitro tests confirmed that a few of the cytomegalovirus-associated TCR beta chains recognize cytomegalovirus antigens. Most TCR sequences were observed very rarely across donors, whereas some public TCRs were present in many individuals. A later analysis found that most CMV-associated TCR beta chains appeared HLA-restricted, with HLA associations seemingly driven largely by CMV exposure. A later analysis reported that several top co-occurrence clusters appeared linked to parvovirus B19, influenza, CMV and Epstein-Barr virus. An earlier analysis of several hundred of the donors showed that most TCR beta V segments appeared in productive rearrangements either about 87% or about 30% of the time, which broadly matched IMGT annotations. In a later analysis, TCR association rates were found to vary across HLA loci, with the most associated TCRs seen for DRB1 alleles and the fewest for HLA-C alleles. V-gene and J-gene trimming of TCR beta chains was associated with a missense DCLRE1C variant in a later genetic analysis, and the association was replicated in an independent cohort. Only TCR beta chains were sequenced in this cohort, and the absence of alpha or paired-chain data limited detectable features. Specific HLA alleles were associated with 16,951 TCR beta sequences at a false discovery rate of 0.05 in a later analysis. A further reported finding was that TCR beta sequences accurately predicted the HLA-A and HLA-B alleles for most subjects in the first cohort. Because some donors lacked HLA typing at each locus, the association tests relied only on the typed subset. Compared with the approximately 670-donor mean, donors in an Asian-associated ancestry cluster had fewer N-insertions in productive TCRs, according to a later genetic analysis. Linkage disequilibrium might explain the correlated functional status among segregating V segments, but an unknown experimental factor could not be excluded. The authors suggested that the approach could potentially be extended to other disease states and immunological phenotypes. When HLA alleles, especially DR and DQ, strongly co-occurred, TCR associations were difficult to assign to individual alleles. Some IMGT-functional V segments, including TRBV6-2 and TRBV6-3, could not be distinguished by the 87-base-pair reads and were therefore excluded. Because counts were too low, more than 15 rarely observed V segments, including chromosome 9 orphons, were left out of the earlier analysis of about 620 of the donors. For the cohort, immune exposure information was limited to CMV serostatus. A cluster of highly shared sequence variants was judged likely to be a technical artifact of the sequencing pipeline. Cytomegalovirus status was reported to be diagnosed by the classifier with high specificity and sensitivity in both the original and validation cohorts. Roughly uniform sequencing depth across donors was assumed in presence/absence analyses, although this assumption may not hold. The study gave a list of around 170 TCR beta chains associated with cytomegalovirus.

The CDR1 and CDR2 encoded by the germline V gene are MDHEN and SYDVKM. The junction shows trimming of 6 bases on V and 0 bases on J, plus 11 bases between the germline ends. Including the terminal cysteine and phenylalanine, the CDR3 comprises 15 residues. Only CDR3 DNA remains: 45 bases, in frame from the first base. As concerns this clone: Its recognized antigen is unknown. No much larger clonotype is one base removed from it; base qualities were not supplied.

In total, about 650 healthy bone marrow donors made up the cohort. At the time of sampling, all cohort members were nominally healthy, though unrecorded immune exposures were likely present. The donor was CMV seronegative and belonged to the group of 350 or so seronegative cohort members. A peripheral blood sample was collected from each donor, and TCR beta sequencing was performed on peripheral blood mononuclear cells. Genomic DNA extraction from the blood cell samples was performed with the Qiagen DNeasy Blood Extraction Kit. The sequence joins TRBV28 to TRBJ1-4; there is no confident call for the D gene. The receptor's source is a woman aged 40 to 50 in good health and CMV-seronegative. The material sequenced was PBMCs. The nucleotides read TGTGCCAGCAGCCCGCCACTTCCAACTAATGAAAAACTGTTTTTT. Its coded protein is CASSPPLPTNEKLFF.